This is a list of T cell receptor beta chains from one sample in a study of identical twins. TCRdb used MiXCR to reprocess the 5' RACE reads, holding one entry per CDR3 protein. Of approximately 630,000 distinct CDR3 sequences listed, roughly 7.2% are singletons. Separately, the same data were catalogued under a study of yellow fever vaccine responses in identical twins.

The sequenced material came from PBMCs. The origin of the receptors is a woman aged 18-30 years in good health. The CDR3 runs from the conserved cysteine through the conserved F or W. Fields, in order: clone size, J gene, V gene, D gene, CDR3 protein, CDR3 DNA. A D gene is named only where the DNA matches it firmly. Size values are once, few and many counts, or a class for expanded clones, and some rows have none.

.	TRBJ2-2	TRBV12-3/TRBV12-4	.	CASSPRGKFDTGELFF	TGTGCCAGCAGTCCCCGGGGAAAATTCGACACCGGGGAGCTGTTTTTT
.	TRBJ1-1	TRBV9	.	CASGGGTINTEAFF	TGTGCCAGCGGCGGGGGGACAATAAACACTGAAGCTTTCTTT
few	TRBJ2-1	TRBV7-9	TRBD2	CASSLAGLVEDNEQFF	TGTGCCAGCAGCTTAGCCGGACTAGTCGAGGACAATGAGCAGTTCTTC
.	TRBJ2-2	TRBV7-9	.	CATSRAGELFF	TGTGCCACCTCAAGAGCCGGGGAGCTGTTTTTT
few	TRBJ2-1	TRBV28	.	CASSSNIRPLGYNEQFF	TGTGCCAGCAGTTCCAATATACGACCGTTGGGGTACAATGAGCAGTTCTTC
few	TRBJ2-5	TRBV6-5	.	CASSYSAGTRGRETQYF	TGTGCCAGCAGTTACTCTGCCGGGACTAGGGGGCGAGAGACCCAGTACTTC
many	TRBJ2-1	TRBV20-1	TRBD2	CSARGDGDSGYNEQFF	TGCAGTGCCCGGGGGGACGGAGATTCGGGGTACAATGAGCAGTTCTTC
.	TRBJ1-2	TRBV6-1	TRBD1	CASREGQARGYTF	TGTGCCAGCAGAGAGGGACAGGCGCGTGGCTACACCTTC
.	TRBJ2-7	TRBV6-1	.	CASKQGRVYEQYF	TGTGCCAGTAAACAGGGAAGAGTTTACGAGCAGTACTTC
few	TRBJ1-1	TRBV19	.	CASSIGTSTEAFF	TGTGCCAGTAGTATAGGGACTAGCACTGAAGCTTTCTTT
.	TRBJ2-7	TRBV29-1	.	CSVAGYEQYF	TGCAGCGTTGCGGGATACGAGCAGTACTTC
few	TRBJ1-2	TRBV12-3/TRBV12-4	.	CASSIPGSPGYGYTF	TGTGCCAGCAGTATCCCCGGGTCCCCGGGCTATGGCTACACCTTC
.	TRBJ1-5	TRBV7-9	.	CASSTDYYQPQHF	TGTGCCAGCAGCACGGACTACTATCAGCCCCAGCATTTT
few	TRBJ1-2	TRBV29-1	.	CSVAVQGSDGYTF	TGCAGCGTTGCTGTGCAGGGTAGCGATGGCTACACCTTC
.	TRBJ2-3	TRBV10-3	.	CAISGMQGSTDTQYF	TGTGCCATCAGTGGTATGCAGGGAAGCACAGATACGCAGTATTTT
many	TRBJ1-5	TRBV7-9	TRBD1	CASSRQGSNQPQHF	TGTGCCAGCAGCCGACAGGGGAGCAATCAGCCCCAGCATTTT
.	TRBJ2-7	TRBV28	TRBD1	CASSAPGQGARYEQYF	TGTGCCAGCAGTGCGCCTGGACAGGGGGCGAGGTACGAGCAGTACTTC
few	TRBJ1-1	TRBV20-1	TRBD1	CSASDRGTNTEAFF	TGCAGTGCCAGTGACAGGGGAACGAACACTGAAGCTTTCTTT
.	TRBJ2-1	TRBV28	TRBD2	CASLPVGTSIHEQFF	TGTGCCAGTCTCCCGGTCGGGACTAGTATCCATGAGCAGTTCTTC
.	TRBJ1-1	TRBV5-6	.	CASSPRGLGTEAFF	TGTGCCAGCAGCCCCAGGGGTTTGGGGACTGAAGCTTTCTTT
.	TRBJ2-1	TRBV29-1	TRBD2	CSVDGLAGGFAEQFF	TGCAGCGTTGACGGACTAGCGGGAGGATTCGCCGAGCAGTTCTTC
many	TRBJ2-1	TRBV12-3/TRBV12-4	.	CASTLGLYNEQFF	TGTGCCAGCACCCTGGGACTGTACAATGAGCAGTTCTTC
.	TRBJ2-1	TRBV14	.	CASSTRGKGSSEQFF	TGTGCCAGCAGTACCCGGGGAAAAGGTTCTAGTGAGCAGTTCTTC